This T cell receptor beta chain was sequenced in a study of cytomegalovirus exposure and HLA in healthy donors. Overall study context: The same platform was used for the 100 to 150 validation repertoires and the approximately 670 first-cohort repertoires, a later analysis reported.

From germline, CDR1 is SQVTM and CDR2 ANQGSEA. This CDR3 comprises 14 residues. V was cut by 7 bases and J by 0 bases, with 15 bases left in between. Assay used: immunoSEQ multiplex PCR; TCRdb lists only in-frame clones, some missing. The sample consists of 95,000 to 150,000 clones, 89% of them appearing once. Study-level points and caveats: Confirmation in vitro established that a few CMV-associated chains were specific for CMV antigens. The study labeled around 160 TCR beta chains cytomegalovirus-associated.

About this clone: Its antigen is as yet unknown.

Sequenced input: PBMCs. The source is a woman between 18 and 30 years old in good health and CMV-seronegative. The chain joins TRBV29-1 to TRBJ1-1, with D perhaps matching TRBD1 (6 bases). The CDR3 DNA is TGCAGCGCCCGTGCGGGGGGCATGAACACTGAAGCTTTCTTT. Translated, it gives CSARAGGMNTEAFF. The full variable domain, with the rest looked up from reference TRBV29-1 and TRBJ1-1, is SAVISQKPSRDICQRGTSLTIQCQVDSQVTMMFWYRQQPGQSLTLIATANQGSEATYESGFVIDKFPISRPNLTFSTLTVSNMSPEDSSIYLCSARAGGMNTEAFFGQGTRLTVV.